These T cell receptor beta chains were read from a single sample in a study of radiotherapy plus CTLA-4 blockade in lung cancer. Here immunoSEQ multiplex PCR was the method, and the copy in TCRdb shows in-frame clones only, minus some. The sample holds more than 95,000 clones, approximately 72% seen once. Source: peripheral blood, taken from a patient treated with radiotherapy plus ipilimumab. These receptors came from a human donor with non-small cell lung cancer who had a partial response to radiotherapy plus ipilimumab. Some clones in this sample may be carry-over from other donors' samples. Each CDR3 is given with its conserved first and last residue. The order of the fields is CDR3 DNA, CDR3 protein, J gene, clone size, V gene, D gene. D genes are given only for firm matches. Clone sizes are given selectively: once, few, many, or a class where the clone is expanded.

DNA: TGTGCCAGCAGCTTGCAAGGGGGCACAGATACGCAGTATTTT
CDR3: CASSLQGGTDTQYF
J: TRBJ2-3
size: -
V: TRBV5-4
D: -

DNA: TGTGCCAGCAGAGGGAGCGGGGGGCAGTATTTT
CDR3: CASRGSGGQYF
J: TRBJ2-3
size: -
V: TRBV2
D: TRBD2

DNA: TGTGCCAGTAGTAGCCAGGGACAGTGGAACACTGAAGCTTTCTTT
CDR3: CASSSQGQWNTEAFF
J: TRBJ1-1
size: -
V: TRBV19
D: TRBD1

DNA: TGTGCCAGCAGCTTAACTAGCGCACGTTACAATGAGCAGTTCTTC
CDR3: CASSLTSARYNEQFF
J: TRBJ2-1
size: few
V: TRBV7-6
D: TRBD2

DNA: TGTGCCAGCAGCCTAGGGACTACGGTCCCCACAGATACGCAGTATTTT
CDR3: CASSLGTTVPTDTQYF
J: TRBJ2-3
size: -
V: TRBV11-2
D: TRBD2

DNA: TGTGCCAGCAGCTTAAAGGGGGGGCGATACGAGCAGTACTTC
CDR3: CASSLKGGRYEQYF
J: TRBJ2-7
size: -
V: TRBV7-2
D: -

DNA: TGTGCCAGCAGTGCGTATGAGACCCAGTACTTC
CDR3: CASSAYETQYF
J: TRBJ2-5
size: -
V: TRBV2
D: -

DNA: TGTGCCAGTAGTATAGATCGCGGCCTAATCCAAGAGACCCAGTACTTC
CDR3: CASSIDRGLIQETQYF
J: TRBJ2-5
size: once
V: TRBV19
D: -

DNA: TGTGCCAGTAGCCGCGGGACAGCACAAGAGACCCAGTACTTC
CDR3: CASSRGTAQETQYF
J: TRBJ2-5
size: -
V: TRBV19
D: -

DNA: TGTGCCAGCAGCCCCTCGAGCACAGATACGCAGTATTTT
CDR3: CASSPSSTDTQYF
J: TRBJ2-3
size: -
V: TRBV7-9
D: -

DNA: TGCGCCAGCAGCTTGTCTAGCGGGGGGGCCCAAGAGACCCAGTACTTC
CDR3: CASSLSSGGAQETQYF
J: TRBJ2-5
size: -
V: TRBV5-1
D: TRBD2

DNA: TGTGCCAGCAGCTTGTTGGCCGTCCAGTCACCCCTCCACTTT
CDR3: CASSLLAVQSPLHF
J: TRBJ1-6
size: -
V: TRBV11-2
D: -

DNA: TGTGCCAGCAGGGGGGACAGGGAAGGAGAGACCCAGTACTTC
CDR3: CASRGDREGETQYF
J: TRBJ2-5
size: -
V: TRBV6-5
D: TRBD1

DNA: TGTGCCAGCAAGGGGAGGGTAGACCTCCTTGGCTACACCTTC
CDR3: CASKGRVDLLGYTF
J: TRBJ1-2
size: -
V: TRBV2
D: -

DNA: TGTGCCAGCAGCTCCCTAGCTAGCACAGATACGCAGTATTTT
CDR3: CASSSLASTDTQYF
J: TRBJ2-3
size: -
V: TRBV5-6
D: -

DNA: TGTGCCAGCCTCTGGGGAGGGGACACCGGGGAGCTGTTTTTT
CDR3: CASLWGGDTGELFF
J: TRBJ2-2
size: -
V: TRBV6-6
D: TRBD2

DNA: TGTGCCAGCAGCCTTGGACTAGCGGGGGGTCCCAATACGCAGTATTTT
CDR3: CASSLGLAGGPNTQYF
J: TRBJ2-3
size: -
V: TRBV7-2
D: TRBD2

DNA: TGTGCCAGCAGCCTCCGTCGGAGCTCTGGGGCCAACGTCCTGACTTTC
CDR3: CASSLRRSSGANVLTF
J: TRBJ2-6
size: -
V: TRBV7-3
D: -

DNA: TGTGCCAGCAGCCCTGGAGGGGCCGAGGGCTACACCTTC
CDR3: CASSPGGAEGYTF
J: TRBJ1-2
size: -
V: TRBV2
D: -

DNA: TGTGCCAGTCAACAGGGGGCTAATGAAAAACTGTTTTTT
CDR3: CASQQGANEKLFF
J: TRBJ1-4
size: once
V: TRBV2
D: TRBD1

DNA: TGTGCCAGCACCCGGGACAGCCCACTTAACTATGGCTACACCTTC
CDR3: CASTRDSPLNYGYTF
J: TRBJ1-2
size: -
V: TRBV27
D: TRBD1

DNA: TGTGCCAGCAGTTCCAACAGGGACCCGAACACCGGGGAGCTGTTTTTT
CDR3: CASSSNRDPNTGELFF
J: TRBJ2-2
size: -
V: TRBV2
D: -

DNA: TGTGCCAGCAGTGACTTATACCCGGGACAGGGTATGTCTTTCTTT
CDR3: CASSDLYPGQGMSFF
J: TRBJ1-1
size: few
V: TRBV6-4
D: TRBD1

DNA: TGTGCCAGCAGCCCCCTAGCGGGAGCGACCTACGAGCAGTACTTC
CDR3: CASSPLAGATYEQYF
J: TRBJ2-7
size: -
V: TRBV7-9
D: TRBD2

DNA: TGTGCCAGCAGCTTTGGGTCCGGGACAGGGGTTTACAATGAGCAGTTCTTC
CDR3: CASSFGSGTGVYNEQFF
J: TRBJ2-1
size: -
V: TRBV5-4
D: TRBD1

DNA: TGTGCCAGCAGTACAGTCTATAATTCACCCCTCCACTTT
CDR3: CASSTVYNSPLHF
J: TRBJ1-6
size: -
V: TRBV28
D: -